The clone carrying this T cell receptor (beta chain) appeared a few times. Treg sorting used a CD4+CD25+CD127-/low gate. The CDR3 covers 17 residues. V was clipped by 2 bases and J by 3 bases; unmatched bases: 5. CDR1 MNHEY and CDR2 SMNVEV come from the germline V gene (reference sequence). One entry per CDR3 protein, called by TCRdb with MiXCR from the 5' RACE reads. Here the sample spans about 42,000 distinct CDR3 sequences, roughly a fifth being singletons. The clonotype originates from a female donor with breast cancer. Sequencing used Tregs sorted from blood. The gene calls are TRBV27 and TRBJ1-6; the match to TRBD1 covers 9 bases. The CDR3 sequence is CASSLRGQGYYNSPLHF. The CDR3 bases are TGTGCCAGCAGTTTACGGGGACAGGGTTACTATAATTCACCCCTCCACTTT.